The sequence of this T cell receptor (beta chain) was determined in a study of cytomegalovirus exposure and HLA in healthy donors (dated 2017 in TCRdb). In terms of the full investigation: According to a later analysis, the 100 to 150 validation repertoires were produced on the same platform as the 700 or so repertoires of the first cohort. Along with the roughly 670-subject first cohort, a separate validation cohort of roughly 110 different subjects was used. The study was designed to test whether signatures of past pathogen exposure could be identified by cataloging public T cell receptors. To predict cytomegalovirus infection status, the study brought together high-throughput TCR immunosequencing, statistical association of individual TCRs with disease status, and machine learning.

Details on this clone: Its antigen is currently not known. No base quality values were provided; no much bigger clone lies one nucleotide off.

Summary of the overall study and its limitations: It was suggested by the authors that the approach could potentially be generalized to other disease states and immunological phenotypes. In vitro tests confirmed that three of the cytomegalovirus-associated TCR beta chains recognize cytomegalovirus antigens. Cytomegalovirus status was reported to be diagnosed by the classifier with high specificity and sensitivity in both the original and validation cohorts. Of the cluster scores, around 95% were above 0 in a later analysis, which found that TCRs clustered in the first cohort also tended to co-occur in the roughly 130 validation repertoires. The study listed 150 to 200 TCR beta chains as associated with cytomegalovirus. Most TCR sequences were seen in very few donors, while some public TCRs were found in many individuals. A later analysis lacked HLA typing for the validation cohort, so it scored co-occurrence in that cohort across all 110 or so repertoires.

The CDR3 runs 16 residues from the cysteine to the phenylalanine. Of the read, only the CDR3 DNA is kept; its 48 bases are in frame from base 1. V has 4 bases trimmed and J has 6 bases trimmed; junction bases matching no gene number 9. CDR1 and CDR2, per the germline V gene, are ENHRY and SYGVKD. The donors belonged to the validation cohort of 120 subjects, which was separate from the approximately 610-subject first cohort. Library generation was performed with the immunoSEQ multiplex PCR assay. The original pipeline was this. A statistical classification framework was built to diagnose cytomegalovirus status from the catalog of TCR beta chain sequences. Held by TCRdb, this immuneACCESS table contains in-frame sequences only and omits some clones. Under half of the omission traces to an unresolved V gene where checked; the cause of the rest is unknown. That table is the source of V, J and clone size, and D and trimming were worked out from the DNA. The sample table holds 190,000 or so clones, of which 80% to 85% were seen once. The biggest ten clones account for 2.5% to 3% of the sample.

The chain uses TRBV10-3 and TRBJ1-5; 10 middle bases align to TRBD1. The sequenced sample was PBMCs. The receptor was derived from a woman younger than 30 in good health and CMV-seropositive. The DNA is TGTGCCATCAGTGGAAGCCGGGACAGGGGCGTTCAGCCCCAGCATTTT. Its coded protein is CAISGSRDRGVQPQHF.